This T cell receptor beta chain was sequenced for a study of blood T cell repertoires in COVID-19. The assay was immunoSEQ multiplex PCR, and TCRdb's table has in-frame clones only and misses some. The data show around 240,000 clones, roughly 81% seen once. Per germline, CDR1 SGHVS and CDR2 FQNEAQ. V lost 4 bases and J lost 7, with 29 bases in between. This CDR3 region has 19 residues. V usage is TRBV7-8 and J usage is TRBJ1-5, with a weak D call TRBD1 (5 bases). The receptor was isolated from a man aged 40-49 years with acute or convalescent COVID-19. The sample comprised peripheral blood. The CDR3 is CASSSRGRGTKSSGQPQHF. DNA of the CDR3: TGTGCCAGCAGCTCTAGAGGGAGGGGAACTAAGAGCTCTGGCCAGCCCCAGCATTTT.